This entry features one TCR beta chain sequence. TCRdb's copy holds only in-frame clones and misses some; the assay was immunoSEQ multiplex PCR. The table has about 74,000 clones, 90% to 97% seen once. J lost 0 bases, V lost 0 bases, and 8 bases had no gene match. This CDR3 comprises 18 residues. Germline V gives CDR1 MGHRA, CDR2 YSYEKL. The source of the sample is a study of technical replicates of blood from several donors. The TCR sequence derives from a human donor in good health. Sequences were obtained from T cells isolated from PBMCs. This chain uses TRBV4-1 with TRBJ2-7, with 10 bases lining up with TRBD2. The CDR3, as DNA: TGCGCCAGCAGCCAAGAAGGGGGACTAGCGCCTAGCTCCTACGAGCAGTACTTC. Its translation is CASSQEGGLAPSSYEQYF.